The following is a T cell receptor (beta chain) sequence with its context. The data were taken from a study of T cell changes during pregnancy in multiple sclerosis. Clones were read by immunoSEQ multiplex PCR, and TCRdb kept only the in-frame ones, dropping some. The sample has about 73,000 clones; about 90% are singletons. V dropped 4 bases and J dropped 4; count of bases not matched to a gene: 6. Germline V gives CDR1 MNHEY, CDR2 SVGAGI. The CDR3 loop spans 16 amino acids. The input for sequencing was peripheral blood, taken after pregnancy. The J gene is TRBJ2-1, the V gene TRBV6-5; 11 nucleotides match TRBD2. This receptor was identified in a female donor in good health, enrolled as a control in a pregnancy study. The CDR3 spells CASSWTTSGVYNEQFF. CDR3 nucleotide sequence: TGTGCCAGCAGTTGGACGACTAGCGGGGTATACAATGAGCAGTTCTTC.